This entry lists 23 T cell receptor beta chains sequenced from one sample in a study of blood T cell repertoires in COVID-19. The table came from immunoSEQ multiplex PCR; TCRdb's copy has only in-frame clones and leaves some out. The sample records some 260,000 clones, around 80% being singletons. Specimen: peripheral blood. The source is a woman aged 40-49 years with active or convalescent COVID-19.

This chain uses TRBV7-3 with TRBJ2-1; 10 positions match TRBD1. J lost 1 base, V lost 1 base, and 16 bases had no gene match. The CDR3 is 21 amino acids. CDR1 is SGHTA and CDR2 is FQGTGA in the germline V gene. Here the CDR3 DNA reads TGTGCCAGCAGCTTAATTCCGTGGGACAGGGGTTCTCTTTCGTCCTACAATGAGCAGTTCTTC. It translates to CASSLIPWDRGSLSSYNEQFF.

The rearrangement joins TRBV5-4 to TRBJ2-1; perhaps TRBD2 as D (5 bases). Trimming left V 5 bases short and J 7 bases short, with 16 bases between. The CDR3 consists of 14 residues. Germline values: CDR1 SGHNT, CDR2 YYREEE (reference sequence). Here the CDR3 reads CASSSGLSKNEQFF. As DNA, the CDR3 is TGTGCCAGCAGTTCCGGACTGAGCAAGAATGAGCAGTTCTTC.

The CDR3 is CASSLMRVWDTDTQYF. The CDR3, as DNA: TGTGCCAGCAGCTTGATGAGGGTCTGGGACACAGATACGCAGTATTTT. The chain combines TRBV6-6 with TRBJ2-3, with a weak D call TRBD2 (5 bases). This CDR3 spans 16 amino acids. The V gene's germline CDR1 is MNHNY and CDR2 SVGAGI (reference sequence). Trimming cost V 6 bases and J 2 bases, with 18 bases left between them.

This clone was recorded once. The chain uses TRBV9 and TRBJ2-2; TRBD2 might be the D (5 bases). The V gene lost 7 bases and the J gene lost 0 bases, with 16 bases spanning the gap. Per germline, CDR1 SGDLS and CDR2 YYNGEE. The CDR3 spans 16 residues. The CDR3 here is CASSPRRISNTGELFF. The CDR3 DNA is TGTGCCAGCTCCCCGAGGAGGATTTCGAACACCGGGGAGCTGTTTTTT.

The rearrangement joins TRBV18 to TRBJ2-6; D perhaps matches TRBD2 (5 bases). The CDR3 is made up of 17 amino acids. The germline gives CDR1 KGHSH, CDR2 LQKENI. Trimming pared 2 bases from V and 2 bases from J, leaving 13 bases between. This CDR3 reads CASSPSPVGAGANVLTF. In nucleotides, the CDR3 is TGTGCCAGCTCACCAAGTCCCGTCGGGGCTGGGGCCAACGTCCTGACTTTC.

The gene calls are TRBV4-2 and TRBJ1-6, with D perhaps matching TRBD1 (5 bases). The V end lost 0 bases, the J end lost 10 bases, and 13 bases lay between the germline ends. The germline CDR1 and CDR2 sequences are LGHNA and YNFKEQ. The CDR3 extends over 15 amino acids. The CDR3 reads CASSQDPQGRSPLHF. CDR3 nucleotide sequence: TGTGCCAGCAGCCAAGATCCGCAGGGCCGGTCACCCCTCCACTTT.

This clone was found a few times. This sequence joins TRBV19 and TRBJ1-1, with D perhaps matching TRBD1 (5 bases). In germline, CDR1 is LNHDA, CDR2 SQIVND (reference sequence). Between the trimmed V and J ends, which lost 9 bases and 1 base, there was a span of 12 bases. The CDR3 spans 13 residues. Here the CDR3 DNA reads TGTGCCAGCCATAGACAGCGGAACACTGAAGCTTTCTTT. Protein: CASHRQRNTEAFF. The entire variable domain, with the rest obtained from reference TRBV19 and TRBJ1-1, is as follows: DGGITQSPKYLFRKEGQNVTLSCEQNLNHDAMYWYRQDPGQGLRLIYYSQIVNDFQKGDIAEGYSVSREKKESFPLTVTSAQKNPTAFYLCASHRQRNTEAFFGQGTRLTVV.

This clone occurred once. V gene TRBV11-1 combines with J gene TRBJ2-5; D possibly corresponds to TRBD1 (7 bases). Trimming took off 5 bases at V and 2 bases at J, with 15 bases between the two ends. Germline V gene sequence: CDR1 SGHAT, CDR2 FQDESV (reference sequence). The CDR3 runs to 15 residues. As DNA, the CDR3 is TGTGCCAGCAGCCTGGGAGGACAGGCGCAAGAGACCCAGTACTTC. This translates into CASSLGGQAQETQYF.

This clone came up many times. The CDR3 is CASSTYRDRFTYTF. Here the CDR3 DNA reads TGTGCCAGTAGTACCTACCGGGACAGGTTTACCTACACCTTC. This chain connects TRBV19 to TRBJ1-2; TRBD1 agrees at 8 bases. This CDR3 has 14 amino acids. The V gene end was trimmed by 4 bases and the J gene end by 10 bases; junction bases not matched to a gene: 11. The germline V gene has CDR1 LNHDA and CDR2 SQIVND (reference sequence). Full variable domain (missing parts from reference TRBV19 and TRBJ1-2): DGGITQSPKYLFRKEGQNVTLSCEQNLNHDAMYWYRQDPGQGLRLIYYSQIVNDFQKGDIAEGYSVSREKKESFPLTVTSAQKNPTAFYLCASSTYRDRFTYTFGSGTRLTVV.

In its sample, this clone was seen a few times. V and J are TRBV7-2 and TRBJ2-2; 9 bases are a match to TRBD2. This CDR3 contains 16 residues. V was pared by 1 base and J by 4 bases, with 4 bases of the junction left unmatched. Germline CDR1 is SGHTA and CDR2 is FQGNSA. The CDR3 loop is CASSLVGTSPTGELFF. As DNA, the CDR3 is TGTGCCAGCAGCTTAGTTGGGACTAGCCCCACCGGGGAGCTGTTTTTT.

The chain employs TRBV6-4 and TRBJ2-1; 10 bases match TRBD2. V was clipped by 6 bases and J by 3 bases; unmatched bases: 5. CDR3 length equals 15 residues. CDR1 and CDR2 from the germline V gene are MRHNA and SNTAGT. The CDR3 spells CASSPGTSVYNEQFF. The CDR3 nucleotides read TGTGCCAGCAGCCCAGGGACTAGCGTCTACAATGAGCAGTTCTTC.

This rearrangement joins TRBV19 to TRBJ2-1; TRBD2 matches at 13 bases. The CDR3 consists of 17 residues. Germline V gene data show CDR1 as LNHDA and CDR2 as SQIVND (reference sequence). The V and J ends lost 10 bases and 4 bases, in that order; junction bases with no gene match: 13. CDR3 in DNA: TGTGCCACGGGACTAGCGGGGTTCTTAGGACCTTACAATGAGCAGTTCTTC. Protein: CATGLAGFLGPYNEQFF.

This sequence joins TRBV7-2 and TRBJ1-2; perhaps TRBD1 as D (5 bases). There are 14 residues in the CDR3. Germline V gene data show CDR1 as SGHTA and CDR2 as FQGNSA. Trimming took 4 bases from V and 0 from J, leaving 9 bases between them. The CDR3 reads CASSYDSSNYGYTF. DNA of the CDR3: TGTGCCAGCAGCTACGACAGTTCTAACTATGGCTACACCTTC.

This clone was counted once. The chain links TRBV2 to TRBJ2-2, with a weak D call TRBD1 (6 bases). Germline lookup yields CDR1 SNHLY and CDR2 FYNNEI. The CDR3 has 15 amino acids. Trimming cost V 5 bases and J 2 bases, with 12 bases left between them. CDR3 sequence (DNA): TGTGCCAGCAGTCCCACAGGGCCAAACACCGGGGAGCTGTTTTTT. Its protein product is CASSPTGPNTGELFF.

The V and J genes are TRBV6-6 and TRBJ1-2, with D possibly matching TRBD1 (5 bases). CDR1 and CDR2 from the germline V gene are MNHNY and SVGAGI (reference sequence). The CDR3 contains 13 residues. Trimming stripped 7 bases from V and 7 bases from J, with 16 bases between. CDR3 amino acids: CASTWGREVGYTF. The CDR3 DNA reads TGTGCCAGCACCTGGGGCAGGGAGGTTGGCTACACCTTC.

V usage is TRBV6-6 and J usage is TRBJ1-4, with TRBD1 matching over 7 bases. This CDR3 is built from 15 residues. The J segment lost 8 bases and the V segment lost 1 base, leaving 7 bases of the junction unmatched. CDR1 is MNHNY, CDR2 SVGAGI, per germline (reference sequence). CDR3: CASSYLRTGGEKLFF. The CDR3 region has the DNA TGTGCCAGCAGTTACTTAAGGACAGGTGGGGAAAAACTGTTTTTT.

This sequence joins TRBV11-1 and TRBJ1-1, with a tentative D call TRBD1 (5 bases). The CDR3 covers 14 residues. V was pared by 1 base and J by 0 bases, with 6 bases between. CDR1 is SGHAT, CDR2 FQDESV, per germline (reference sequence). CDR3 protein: CASSLDRLNTEAFF. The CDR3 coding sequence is TGTGCCAGCAGCTTAGACAGGCTGAACACTGAAGCTTTCTTT.

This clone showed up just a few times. The CDR3 DNA is TGTGCCAGCAGTTTGGGACAGTCAAGTCAGCCCCAGCATTTT. Translating gives CASSLGQSSQPQHF. The J gene is TRBJ1-5, the V gene TRBV28, with TRBD1 matching 7 bases. The V gene's germline CDR1 is MDHEN and CDR2 SYDVKM. There are 14 residues in the CDR3. The ends lost 3 bases at V and 6 bases at J; junction bases unmatched: 5.

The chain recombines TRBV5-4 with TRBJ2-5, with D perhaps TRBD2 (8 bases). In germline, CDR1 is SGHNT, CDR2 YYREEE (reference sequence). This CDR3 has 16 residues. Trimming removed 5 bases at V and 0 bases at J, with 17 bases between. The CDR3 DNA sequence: TGTGCCAGCAGAGAAGGGGGCGGGGGGCACCAAGAGACCCAGTACTTC. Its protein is CASREGGGGHQETQYF.

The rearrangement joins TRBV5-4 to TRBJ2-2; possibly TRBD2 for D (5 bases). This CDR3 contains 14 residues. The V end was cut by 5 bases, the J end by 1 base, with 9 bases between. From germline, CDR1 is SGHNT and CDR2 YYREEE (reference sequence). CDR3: CASSPGRNTGELFF. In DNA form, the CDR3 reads TGTGCCAGCAGTCCTGGGAGGAACACCGGGGAGCTGTTTTTT.

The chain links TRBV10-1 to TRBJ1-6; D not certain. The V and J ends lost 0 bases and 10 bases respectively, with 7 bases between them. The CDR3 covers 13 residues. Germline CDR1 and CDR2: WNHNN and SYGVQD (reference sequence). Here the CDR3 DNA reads TGCGCCAGCAGTGAGTCAAGAGAATCACCCCTCCACTTT. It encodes CASSESRESPLHF.

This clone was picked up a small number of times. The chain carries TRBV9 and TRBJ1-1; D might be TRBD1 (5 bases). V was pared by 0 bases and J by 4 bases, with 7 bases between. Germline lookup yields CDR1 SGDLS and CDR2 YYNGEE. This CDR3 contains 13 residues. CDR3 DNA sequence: TGTGCCAGCAGCGTAGAGGGGTTCACTGAAGCTTTCTTT. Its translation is CASSVEGFTEAFF.

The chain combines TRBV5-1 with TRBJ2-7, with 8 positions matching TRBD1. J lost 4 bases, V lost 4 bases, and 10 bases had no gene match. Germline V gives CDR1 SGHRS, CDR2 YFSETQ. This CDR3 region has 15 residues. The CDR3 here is CASSPTGQGSYEQYF. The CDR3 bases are TGCGCCAGCAGCCCAACCGGACAGGGTTCGTACGAGCAGTACTTC.